The sequence of this T cell receptor (beta chain) was determined in a study of cytomegalovirus exposure and HLA in healthy donors. Regarding the study as a whole: According to a later analysis, donors in an Asian-associated ancestry cluster reportedly had fewer N-insertions than the approximately 730-donor mean.

CDR1 SGHRS and CDR2 YFSETQ come from the germline V gene. This CDR3 spans 15 amino acids. The germline V and J ends were trimmed by 2 bases and 2 bases, with 11 bases remaining between them. The primer mix had 60 Vbeta and 13 Jbeta primers. Profiling relied on immunoSEQ multiplex PCR, and the TCRdb table lists in-frame clones only, not all of them. Of about 200,000 clones detected, 70% to 90% appear once; the ten largest clones hold 0.31%. Concerning this clone itself: Its antigen remains unknown.

What was sequenced was PBMCs. The V call is TRBV5-1, the J call TRBJ1-3; tentatively, D is TRBD1 (6 bases). The source of this sequence is a woman in her twenties or thirties in good health and CMV-seronegative. The CDR3 region is CASSLQQGPGNTIYF. The CDR3 nucleotides are TGCGCCAGCAGCTTACAACAGGGTCCTGGAAACACCATATATTTT.